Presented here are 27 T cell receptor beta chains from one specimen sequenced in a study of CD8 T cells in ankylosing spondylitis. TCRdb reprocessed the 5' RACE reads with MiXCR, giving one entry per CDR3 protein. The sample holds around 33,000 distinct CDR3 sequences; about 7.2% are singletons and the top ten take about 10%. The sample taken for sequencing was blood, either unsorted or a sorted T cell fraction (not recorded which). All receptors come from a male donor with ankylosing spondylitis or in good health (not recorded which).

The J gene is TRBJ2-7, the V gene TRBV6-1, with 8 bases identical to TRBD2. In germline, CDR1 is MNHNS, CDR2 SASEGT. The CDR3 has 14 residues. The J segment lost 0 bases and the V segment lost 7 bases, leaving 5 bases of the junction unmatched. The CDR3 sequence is CASKDSGNSYEQYF. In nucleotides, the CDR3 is TGTGCCAGCAAGGATAGCGGGAACTCCTACGAGCAGTACTTC.

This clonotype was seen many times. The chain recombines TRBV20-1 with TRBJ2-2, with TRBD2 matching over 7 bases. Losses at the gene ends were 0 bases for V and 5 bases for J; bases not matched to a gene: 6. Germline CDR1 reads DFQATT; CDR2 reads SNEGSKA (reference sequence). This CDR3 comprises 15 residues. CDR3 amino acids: CSARDSKRGTGELFF. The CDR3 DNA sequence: TGCAGTGCTAGAGATTCAAAGCGGGGAACCGGGGAGCTGTTTTTT.

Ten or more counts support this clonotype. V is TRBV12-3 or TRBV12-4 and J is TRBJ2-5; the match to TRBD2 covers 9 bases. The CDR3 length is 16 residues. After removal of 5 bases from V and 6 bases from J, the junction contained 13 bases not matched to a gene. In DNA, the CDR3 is TGTGCCAGCAGTCCCCGGGGTGCGGGAGGGCAAAAGACCCAGTACTTC. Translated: CASSPRGAGGQKTQYF.

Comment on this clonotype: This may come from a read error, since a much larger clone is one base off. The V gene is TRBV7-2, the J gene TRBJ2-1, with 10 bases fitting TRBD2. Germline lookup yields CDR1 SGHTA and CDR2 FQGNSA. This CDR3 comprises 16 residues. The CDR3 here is CVSSLPGLAGVNEQFF. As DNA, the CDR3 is TGTGTCAGCAGCTTACCTGGGCTAGCGGGAGTCAATGAGCAGTTCTTC.

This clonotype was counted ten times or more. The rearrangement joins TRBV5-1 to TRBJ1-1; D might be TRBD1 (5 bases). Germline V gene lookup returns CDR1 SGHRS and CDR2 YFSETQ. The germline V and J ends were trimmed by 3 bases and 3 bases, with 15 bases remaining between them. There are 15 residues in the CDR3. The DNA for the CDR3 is TGCGCCAGCAGCTCCGATGGGGGAAGGGACACTGAAGCTTTCTTT. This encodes CASSSDGGRDTEAFF.

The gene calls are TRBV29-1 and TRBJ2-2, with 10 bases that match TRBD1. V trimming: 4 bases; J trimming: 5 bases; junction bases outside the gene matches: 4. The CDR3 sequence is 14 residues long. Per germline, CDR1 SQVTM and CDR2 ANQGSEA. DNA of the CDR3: TGCAGCGTTGGGGACAGGGGATCAACCGGGGAGCTGTTTTTT. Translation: CSVGDRGSTGELFF.

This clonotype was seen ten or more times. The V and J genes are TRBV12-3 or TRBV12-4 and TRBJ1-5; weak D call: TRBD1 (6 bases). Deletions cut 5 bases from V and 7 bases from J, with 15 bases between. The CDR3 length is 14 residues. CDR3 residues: CASSPGGGRQPQHF. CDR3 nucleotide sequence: TGTGCCAGCAGTCCGGGGGGGGGCCGACAGCCCCAGCATTTT.

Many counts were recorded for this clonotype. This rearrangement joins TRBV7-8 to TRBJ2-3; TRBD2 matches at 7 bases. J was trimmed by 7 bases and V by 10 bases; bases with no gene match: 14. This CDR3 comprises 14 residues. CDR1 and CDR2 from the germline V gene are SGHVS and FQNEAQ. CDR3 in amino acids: CANGKWEGPNTQYF. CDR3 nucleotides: TGTGCCAATGGAAAGTGGGAGGGTCCCAATACGCAGTATTTT.

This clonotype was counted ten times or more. The CDR3 nucleotides read TGTGCCATACCCTTTTGGGTCCCAGACAATGAGCAGTTCTTC. It encodes CAIPFWVPDNEQFF. V and J are TRBV10-3 and TRBJ2-1; D gene unclear. Trimming cost V 9 bases and J 5 bases, with 17 bases left between them. The V gene's germline CDR1 is ENHRY and CDR2 SYGVKD. The length of the CDR3 is 14 residues.

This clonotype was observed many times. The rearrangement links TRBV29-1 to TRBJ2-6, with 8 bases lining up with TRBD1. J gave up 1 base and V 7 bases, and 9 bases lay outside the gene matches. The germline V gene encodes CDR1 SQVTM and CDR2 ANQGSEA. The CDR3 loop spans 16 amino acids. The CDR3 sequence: CSASGTGGSGANVLTF. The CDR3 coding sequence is TGCAGCGCCTCCGGGACAGGCGGTTCTGGGGCCAACGTCCTGACTTTC.

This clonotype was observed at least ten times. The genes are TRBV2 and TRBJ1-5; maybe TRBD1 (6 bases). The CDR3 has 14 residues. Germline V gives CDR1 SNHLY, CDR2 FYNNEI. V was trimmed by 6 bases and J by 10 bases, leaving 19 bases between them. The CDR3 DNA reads TGTGCCAGCAGGACCTCAGGGGAAAGAACCCCCCAGCATTTT. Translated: CASRTSGERTPQHF. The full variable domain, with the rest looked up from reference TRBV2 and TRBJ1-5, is EPEVTQTPSHQVTQMGQEVILRCVPISNHLYFYWYRQILGQKVEFLVSFYNNEISEKSEIFDDQFSVERPDGSNFTLKIRSTKLEDSAMYFCASRTSGERTPQHFGDGTRLSIL.

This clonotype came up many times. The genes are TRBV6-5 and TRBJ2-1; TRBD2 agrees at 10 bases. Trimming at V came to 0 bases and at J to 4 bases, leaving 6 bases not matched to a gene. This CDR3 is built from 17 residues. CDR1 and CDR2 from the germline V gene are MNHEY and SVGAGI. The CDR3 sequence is CASSYSPTSGLYNEQFF. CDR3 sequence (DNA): TGTGCCAGCAGTTACTCCCCGACTAGCGGGCTTTACAATGAGCAGTTCTTC.

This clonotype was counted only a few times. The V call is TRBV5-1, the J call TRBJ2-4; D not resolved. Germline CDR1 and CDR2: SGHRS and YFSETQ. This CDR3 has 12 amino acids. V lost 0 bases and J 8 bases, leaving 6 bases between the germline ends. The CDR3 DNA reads TGCGCCAGCAGCTTGGGTCGGGACATTCAGTACTTC. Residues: CASSLGRDIQYF.

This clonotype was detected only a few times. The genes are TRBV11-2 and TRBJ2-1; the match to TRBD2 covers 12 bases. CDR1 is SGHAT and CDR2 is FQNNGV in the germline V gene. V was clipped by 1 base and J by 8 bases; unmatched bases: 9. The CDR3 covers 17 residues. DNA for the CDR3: TGTGCCAGCAGCTTAGTGATGAGGACTAGCGGGACAGATGAGCAGTTCTTC. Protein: CASSLVMRTSGTDEQFF.

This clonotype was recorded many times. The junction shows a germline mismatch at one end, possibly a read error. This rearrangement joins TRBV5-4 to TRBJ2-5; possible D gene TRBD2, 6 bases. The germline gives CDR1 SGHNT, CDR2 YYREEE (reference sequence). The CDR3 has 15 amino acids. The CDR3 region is CASSLDYTNQETQYF. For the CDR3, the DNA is TGTGCCAGCAGTTTGGACTATACTAACCAAGAGACCCAGTACTTC.

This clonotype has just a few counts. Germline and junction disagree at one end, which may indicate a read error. The CDR3 bases are TGCGTCAGCAGTCCAAGTATTGGAGGGAACTATGGCTACACCTTC. Translated: CVSSPSIGGNYGYTF. J is TRBJ1-2 and V is TRBV5-1; the D is unclear. The CDR3 sequence is 15 residues long. From germline, CDR1 is SGHRS and CDR2 YFSETQ.

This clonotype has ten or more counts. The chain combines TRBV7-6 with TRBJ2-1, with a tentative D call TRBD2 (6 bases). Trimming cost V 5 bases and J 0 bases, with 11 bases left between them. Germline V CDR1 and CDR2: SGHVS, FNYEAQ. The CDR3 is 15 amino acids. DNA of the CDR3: TGTGCCAGCAGCAGCGGGCCTAGCTCCTACAATGAGCAGTTCTTC. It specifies CASSSGPSSYNEQFF.

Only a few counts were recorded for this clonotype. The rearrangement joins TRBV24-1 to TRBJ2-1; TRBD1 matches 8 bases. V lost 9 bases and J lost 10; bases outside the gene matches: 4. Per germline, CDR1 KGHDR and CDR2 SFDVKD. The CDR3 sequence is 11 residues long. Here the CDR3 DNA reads TGTGCCACCGCCTCAGGGGGCGAGCAGTTCTTC. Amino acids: CATASGGEQFF.

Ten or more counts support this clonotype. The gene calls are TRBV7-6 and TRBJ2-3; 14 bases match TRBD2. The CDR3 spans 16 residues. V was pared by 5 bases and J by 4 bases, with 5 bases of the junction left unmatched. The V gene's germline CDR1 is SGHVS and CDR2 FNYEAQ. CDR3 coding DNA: TGTGCCAGCAGCATAAGACTAGCGGGAGGGCCAGATACGCAGTATTTT. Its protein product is CASSIRLAGGPDTQYF.

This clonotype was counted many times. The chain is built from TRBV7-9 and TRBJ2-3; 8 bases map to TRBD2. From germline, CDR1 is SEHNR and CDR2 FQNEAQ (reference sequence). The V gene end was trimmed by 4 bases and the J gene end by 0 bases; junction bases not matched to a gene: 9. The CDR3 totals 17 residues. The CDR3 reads CASSSPGSSGSTDTQYF. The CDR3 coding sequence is TGTGCCAGCAGCTCCCCGGGGTCTAGCGGGAGCACAGATACGCAGTATTTT.

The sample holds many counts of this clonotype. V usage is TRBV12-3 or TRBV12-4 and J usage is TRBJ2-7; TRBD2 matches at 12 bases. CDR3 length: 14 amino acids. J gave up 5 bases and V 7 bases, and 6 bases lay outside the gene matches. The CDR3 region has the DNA TGTGCCAGCAAGCTGACTAGCGGGAGTCACGAGCAGTACTTC. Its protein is CASKLTSGSHEQYF.

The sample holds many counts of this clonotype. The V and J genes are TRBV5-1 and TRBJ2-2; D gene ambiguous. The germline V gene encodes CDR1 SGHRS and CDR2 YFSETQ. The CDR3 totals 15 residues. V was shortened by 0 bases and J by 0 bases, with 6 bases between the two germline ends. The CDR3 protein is CASSLDPSNTGELFF. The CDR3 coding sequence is TGCGCCAGCAGCTTGGATCCCTCGAACACCGGGGAGCTGTTTTTT.

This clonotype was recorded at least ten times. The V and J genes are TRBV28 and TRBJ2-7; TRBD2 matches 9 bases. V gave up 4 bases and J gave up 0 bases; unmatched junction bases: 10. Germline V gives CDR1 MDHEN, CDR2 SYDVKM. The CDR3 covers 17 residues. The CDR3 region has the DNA TGTGCCAGCAGTTCCTGGAGGGCTAGCGGGAACTCCTACGAGCAGTACTTC. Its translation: CASSSWRASGNSYEQYF.

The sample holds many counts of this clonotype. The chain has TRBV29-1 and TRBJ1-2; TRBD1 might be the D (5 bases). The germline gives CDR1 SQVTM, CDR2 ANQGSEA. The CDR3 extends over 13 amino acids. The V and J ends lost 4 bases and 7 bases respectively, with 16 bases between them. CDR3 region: CSVVGTQRSGYTF. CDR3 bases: TGCAGCGTTGTGGGGACCCAAAGGAGTGGCTACACCTTC.

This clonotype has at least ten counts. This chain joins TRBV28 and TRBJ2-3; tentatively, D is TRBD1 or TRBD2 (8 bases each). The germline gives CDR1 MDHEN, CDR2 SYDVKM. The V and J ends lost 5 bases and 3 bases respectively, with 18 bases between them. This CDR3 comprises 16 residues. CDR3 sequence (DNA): TGTGCCAGCAGTCGCGGGGGGACAGGACAAACAGATACGCAGTATTTT. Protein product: CASSRGGTGQTDTQYF.

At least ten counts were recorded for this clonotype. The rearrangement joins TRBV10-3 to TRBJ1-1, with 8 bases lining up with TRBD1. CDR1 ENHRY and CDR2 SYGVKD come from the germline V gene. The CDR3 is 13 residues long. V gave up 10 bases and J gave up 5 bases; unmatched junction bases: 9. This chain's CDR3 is CARGQGLWTEAFF. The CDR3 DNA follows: TGTGCCAGAGGACAGGGTTTGTGGACTGAAGCTTTCTTT.

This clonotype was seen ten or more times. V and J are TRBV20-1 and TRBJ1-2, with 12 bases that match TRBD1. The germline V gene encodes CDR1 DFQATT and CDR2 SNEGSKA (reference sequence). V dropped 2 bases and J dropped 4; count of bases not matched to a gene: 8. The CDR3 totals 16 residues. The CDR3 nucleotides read TGCAGTGCTAGACCCGGGACAGGGGGCATTATCTATGGCTACACCTTC. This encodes CSARPGTGGIIYGYTF.